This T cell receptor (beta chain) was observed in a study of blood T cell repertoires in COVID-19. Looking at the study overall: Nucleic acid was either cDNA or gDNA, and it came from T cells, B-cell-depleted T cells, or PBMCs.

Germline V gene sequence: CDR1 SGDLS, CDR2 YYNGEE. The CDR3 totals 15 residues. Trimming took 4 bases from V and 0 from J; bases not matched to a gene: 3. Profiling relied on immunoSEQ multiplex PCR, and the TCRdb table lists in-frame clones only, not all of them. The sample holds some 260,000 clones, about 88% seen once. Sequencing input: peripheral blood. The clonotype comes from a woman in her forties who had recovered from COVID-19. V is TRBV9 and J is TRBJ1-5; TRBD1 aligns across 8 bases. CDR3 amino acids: CASSSQGASNQPQHF. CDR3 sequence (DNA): TGTGCCAGCAGCTCGCAGGGGGCTAGCAATCAGCCCCAGCATTTT.